The 11 T cell receptor beta chains given below trace back to one sample, sequenced in a study of CD4 T cells in relation to SARS-CoV-2 and coronaviruses. For these TCRs, the target antigens are not known. Unexposed donor CD4+ T cells date from 2011-2018, before the COVID-19 pandemic. After roughly ten days of culture, CD4+ T cells were isolated. The assay was immunoSEQ multiplex PCR, and TCRdb's table has in-frame clones only and misses some. The data show about 21,000 clones, with about three quarters seen just once and about 16% held by the top ten. Input material: CD4+ T cells from PBMCs, cultured in vitro. These receptors were collected from a human donor in good health.

This chain links TRBV10-2 with TRBJ1-3, with TRBD1 matching over 8 bases. Germline lookup yields CDR1 WSHSY and CDR2 SAAADI. V trimming: 4 bases; J trimming: 4 bases; junction bases outside the gene matches: 12. This CDR3 contains 17 residues. The CDR3 loop reads CASSALLNRDRGNTIYF. The CDR3 nucleotides are TGCGCCAGCAGTGCCCTTTTAAACCGGGACAGGGGAAACACCATATATTTT.

DNA for the CDR3: TGTGCCAGCAGTTACATAGAAGAGACCCAGTACTTC. Residues: CASSYIEETQYF. The gene calls are TRBV12-3 or TRBV12-4 and TRBJ2-5, with D uncertain. CDR3 length: 12 residues. The V gene lost 4 bases and the J gene lost 3 bases, with 6 bases spanning the gap.

This sequence joins TRBV24-1 and TRBJ2-2, with TRBD1 matching 9 bases. Germline CDR1 KGHDR, CDR2 SFDVKD. The CDR3 length is 15 residues. J lost 6 bases, V lost 7 bases, and 8 bases had no gene match. In nucleotides, the CDR3 is TGTGCCACCAGAAGCCGGGACAGGGAGTCCGGGGAGCTGTTTTTT. It encodes CATRSRDRESGELFF.

The CDR3 sequence: CATRRASGRYEQYF. CDR3 DNA sequence: TGTGCAACCCGACGGGCTAGCGGGAGATACGAGCAGTACTTC. The chain has TRBV19 and TRBJ2-7, with 10 nucleotides matching TRBD2. This CDR3 is 14 amino acids long. Germline V gives CDR1 LNHDA, CDR2 SQIVND (reference sequence).

The chain uses TRBV5-1 and TRBJ1-1, with 7 nucleotides matching TRBD1. J gave up 5 bases and V 4 bases, and 8 bases lay outside the gene matches. The CDR3 is 14 amino acids. Looked up from germline, CDR1 is SGHRS and CDR2 is YFSETQ. CDR3 sequence: CASSINRGGTEAFF. The CDR3 DNA reads as TGCGCCAGCAGCATAAACAGGGGAGGGACTGAAGCTTTCTTT.

This clone was seen just once. This sequence joins TRBV5-6 and TRBJ1-2; the D is unclear. V was trimmed by 2 bases and J by 12 bases, leaving 20 bases between them. CDR1 and CDR2 (germline): SGHDT, YYEEEE. The CDR3 totals 14 residues. CDR3 sequence: CASSFPRSTERHTF. CDR3 DNA sequence: TGTGCCAGCAGCTTTCCCCGATCCACTGAACGCCACACCTTC.

This rearrangement joins TRBV7-8 to TRBJ2-1; a weak D match, TRBD1 (6 bases). Trimming removed 5 bases at V and 6 bases at J, with 14 bases between. The germline V gene encodes CDR1 SGHVS and CDR2 FQNEAQ. The CDR3 totals 14 residues. Written as DNA, the CDR3 is TGTGCCAGCAGCGTAGGGGGTCTTTCCAATGAGCAGTTCTTC. Residues: CASSVGGLSNEQFF.

The genes are TRBV18 and TRBJ2-7, with 9 positions matching TRBD1. Germline-derived CDR1 and CDR2 are KGHSH and LQKENI. The CDR3 has 16 residues. V trimming: 3 bases; J trimming: 1 base; junction bases outside the gene matches: 7. In DNA, the CDR3 is TGTGCCAGCTCACCCCCGGGACAGGGTTCATCCTACGAGCAGTACTTC. Translation gives CASSPPGQGSSYEQYF.

This chain uses TRBV18 with TRBJ2-2; D possibly corresponds to TRBD2 (5 bases). Germline CDR1 is KGHSH and CDR2 is LQKENI. This CDR3 has 16 amino acids. Trimming shortened V by 2 bases and J by 5 bases, and 15 bases separated the two germline ends. CDR3 sequence: CASSPATGILTGELFF. CDR3 sequence (DNA): TGTGCCAGCTCACCAGCGACGGGGATTTTAACCGGGGAGCTGTTTTTT.

V is TRBV7-2 and J is TRBJ1-2; weak D call: TRBD1 (6 bases). Deletions cut 2 bases from V and 2 bases from J, with 9 bases between. This CDR3 spans 14 amino acids. The V gene's germline CDR1 is SGHTA and CDR2 FQGNSA. The DNA of the CDR3 is TGTGCCAGCAGCTTAAGTCAGGGGAACTATGGCTACACCTTC. The encoded protein is CASSLSQGNYGYTF.

The chain is built from TRBV12-3 or TRBV12-4 and TRBJ2-1; a weak D match, TRBD1 (6 bases). The CDR3 runs 12 residues. V lost 10 bases, J lost 9 bases, and 16 bases lay in between. For the CDR3, the DNA is TGTGCCACCAAAAGGGGGTTGGGTGAGCAGTTCTTC. It specifies CATKRGLGEQFF.